These 15 T cell receptor beta chains originate from one sample sequenced in a study of TIL therapy for anti-PD-1-resistant metastatic lung cancer. Time point denoted: pre-treatment sample, taken before nivolumab and TIL therapy. The libraries were made with immunoSEQ v3. The repertoire was sequenced with immunoSEQ multiplex PCR; TCRdb's copy has only in-frame clones and lacks some. The repertoire holds 40,000 to 55,000 clones, with around 79% as singletons. The sequenced sample was blood, obtained at baseline. Receptors originate from a woman between 30 and 79 years old with non-small cell lung cancer.

This clone was picked up one time. This rearrangement joins TRBV9 to TRBJ2-5, with 7 nucleotides matching TRBD2. CDR1 is SGDLS, CDR2 YYNGEE, per germline. The CDR3 totals 14 residues. Losses at the gene ends were 1 base for V and 2 bases for J; bases not matched to a gene: 2. CDR3 nucleotide sequence: TGTGCCAGCAGCGTACTAGCGGAGCAAGAGACCCAGTACTTC. It specifies CASSVLAEQETQYF.

V gene TRBV4-3 combines with J gene TRBJ2-1; 10 bases are shared with TRBD2. Germline V lookup: CDR1 LGHNA, CDR2 YSLEER. Losses at the gene ends were 0 bases for V and 4 bases for J; bases not matched to a gene: 6. The CDR3 runs to 17 residues. The CDR3 region has the DNA TGCGCCAGCAGCCAAGAAGGGAGCGGGGGGGGATACAATGAGCAGTTCTTC. It yields the protein CASSQEGSGGGYNEQFF.

This clone was counted a single time. V gene TRBV20-1 combines with J gene TRBJ1-5; no clear D gene. Germline values: CDR1 DFQATT, CDR2 SNEGSKA (reference sequence). Deletions cut 1 base from V and 11 bases from J, with 6 bases between. CDR3 length equals 10 residues. In nucleotides, the CDR3 is TGCAGTGCTAGAGGGTGGGCCCAGCATTTT. It specifies CSARGWAQHF.

This chain uses TRBV7-9 with TRBJ1-2, with D possibly matching TRBD1 (6 bases). Germline V lookup: CDR1 SEHNR, CDR2 FQNEAQ (reference sequence). This CDR3 is built from 12 residues. V lost 1 base to trimming and J lost 8 bases, with 8 bases between them. The CDR3 loop reads CASSLEQGGYTF. DNA for the CDR3: TGTGCCAGCAGCTTAGAACAGGGCGGCTACACCTTC.

The chain is built from TRBV10-1 and TRBJ2-1; 10 bases map to TRBD2. Germline CDR1 and CDR2: WNHNN and SYGVQD (reference sequence). Trimming cost V 6 bases and J 6 bases; bases outside gene matches: 8. The CDR3 loop spans 15 amino acids. The CDR3 coding sequence is TGCGCCAGCAGGGCTAGCGGGAGCGGGGGCAATGAGCAGTTCTTC. This encodes CASRASGSGGNEQFF.

This clone has just a few counts. This chain joins TRBV5-1 and TRBJ1-3; D is ambiguous. CDR1 and CDR2 (germline): SGHRS, YFSETQ. This CDR3 has 15 residues. The V end was cut by 1 base, the J end by 1 base, with 9 bases between. CDR3 region: CASSLHSGSGNTIYF. Written as DNA, the CDR3 is TGCGCCAGCAGCTTGCATTCGGGGTCTGGAAACACCATATATTTT.

The V call is TRBV5-1, the J call TRBJ1-1, with D possibly TRBD1 on 6 matching bases. V dropped 7 bases and J dropped 3 bases, with 16 bases sitting between them. CDR3 size: 14 residues. Germline CDR1 is SGHRS and CDR2 is YFSETQ. The CDR3 loop is CASGKQGWDTEAFF. CDR3 DNA: TGCGCCAGCGGGAAACAGGGATGGGACACTGAAGCTTTCTTT.

This sequence joins TRBV19 and TRBJ2-7, with TRBD1 as a possible D gene (7 bases). Per germline, CDR1 LNHDA and CDR2 SQIVND (reference sequence). The CDR3 is 14 amino acids. V gave up 8 bases and J gave up 5 bases, with 19 bases separating them. CDR3 nucleotides: TGTGCCAGTCAACCCCAGGGGGGAAGAGACGAGCAGTACTTC. Translating it yields CASQPQGGRDEQYF.

Remarks on this clone: A read error is likely, as this CDR3 ends without the conserved phenylalanine or tryptophan. This chain joins TRBV7-6 and TRBJ1-2, with D maybe TRBD1 (5 bases). The CDR3 has 17 amino acids. The V and J ends lost 4 bases and 7 bases respectively, with 25 bases between them. Germline loops: CDR1 SGHVS, CDR2 FNYEAQ. CDR3 nucleotide sequence: TGTGCCAGCAGCTCCGGGGGGGGAACCCCAGCGAATTCTGGCTACACCTCC. Amino acids: CASSSGGGTPANSGYTS.

For the CDR3, the DNA is TGTGCCAGCTCACCGGCAACTAGCGGGGGGGCCATAAACACAGATACGCAGTATTTT. Encoded protein: CASSPATSGGAINTDTQYF. The chain combines TRBV18 with TRBJ2-3; 13 bases are a match to TRBD2. Trimming at V came to 3 bases and at J to 2 bases, leaving 11 bases not matched to a gene. CDR1 KGHSH and CDR2 LQKENI come from the germline V gene. The CDR3 length is 19 residues.

The chain combines TRBV2 with TRBJ2-7, with D tentatively TRBD1 or TRBD2 (5 bases each). This CDR3 comprises 13 residues. Trimming removed 5 bases from V and 3 bases from J, with 11 bases in between. CDR1 SNHLY and CDR2 FYNNEI come from the germline V gene. The CDR3 DNA is TGTGCCAGCAGTTGGGACGACATCTACGAGCAGTACTTC. It translates to CASSWDDIYEQYF.

The gene calls are TRBV5-1 and TRBJ2-3; the D gene is possibly TRBD2 (5 bases). Per the germline V gene, CDR1 is SGHRS and CDR2 is YFSETQ. V lost 4 bases to trimming and J lost 1 base, with 13 bases between them. This CDR3 is built from 15 residues. CDR3 region: CASSLWTERTDTQYF. The DNA of the CDR3 is TGCGCCAGCAGCCTGTGGACTGAACGCACAGATACGCAGTATTTT.

This clone came up once. The chain joins TRBV10-1 to TRBJ2-3; D is possibly TRBD2 (6 bases). Germline CDR1 WNHNN, CDR2 SYGVQD (reference sequence). This CDR3 region has 15 residues. The V end lost 0 bases, the J end lost 4 bases, and 11 bases lay between the germline ends. The CDR3 protein is CASSESTGAADTQYF. Written as DNA, the CDR3 is TGCGCCAGCAGTGAGTCGACGGGAGCGGCAGATACGCAGTATTTT.

The V call is TRBV5-6, the J call TRBJ2-1; 15 nucleotides agree with TRBD2. This CDR3 has 19 residues. V was clipped by 2 bases and J by 1 base; unmatched bases: 7. Looked up from germline, CDR1 is SGHDT and CDR2 is YYEEEE. This CDR3 is CASSFRTSGGAGSYNEQFF. The CDR3 DNA reads TGTGCCAGCAGCTTCAGGACTAGCGGGGGGGCAGGATCCTACAATGAGCAGTTCTTC.

The chain combines TRBV5-1 with TRBJ2-5, with D uncertain. V was shortened by 1 base and J by 1 base, with 8 bases between the two germline ends. In germline, CDR1 is SGHRS, CDR2 YFSETQ. This CDR3 has 14 residues. This CDR3 reads CASSLQGSQETQYF. CDR3 DNA: TGCGCCAGCAGCTTGCAAGGCAGCCAAGAGACCCAGTACTTC.